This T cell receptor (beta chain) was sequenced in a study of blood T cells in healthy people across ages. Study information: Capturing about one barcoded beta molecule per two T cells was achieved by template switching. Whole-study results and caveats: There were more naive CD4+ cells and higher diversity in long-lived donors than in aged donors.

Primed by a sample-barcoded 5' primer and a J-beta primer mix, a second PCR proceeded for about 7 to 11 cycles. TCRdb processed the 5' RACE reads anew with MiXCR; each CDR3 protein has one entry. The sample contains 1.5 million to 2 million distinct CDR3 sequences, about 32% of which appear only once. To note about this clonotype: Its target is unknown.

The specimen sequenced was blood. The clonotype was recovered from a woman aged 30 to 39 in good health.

DNA of the CDR3: TGTGCCAGCAGTTCGGACAGGGTTCCTTTCGAGCAGTACTTC. Its translation is CASSSDRVPFEQYF. The V call is TRBV6-6, the J call TRBJ2-7; 8 nucleotides line up with TRBD1. CDR1 and CDR2 (germline): MNHNY, SVGAGI (reference sequence). Trimming cost V 4 bases and J 6 bases; bases outside gene matches: 8. The CDR3 contains 14 residues.